The 20 T cell receptor beta chains reported below all come from one sample, sequenced in a study of cytomegalovirus exposure and HLA in healthy donors. The PCR ran on 60 Vbeta and 13 Jbeta primers. Measured with immunoSEQ multiplex PCR; TCRdb has only the in-frame clones, and not every one. The sample lists some 54,000 clones; around 80% were seen once. Sequencing was carried out using PBMCs. The receptors shown here come from a male donor in good health and CMV-seronegative.

The chain joins TRBV6-5 to TRBJ2-6; TRBD1 matches at 7 bases. The germline V gene has CDR1 MNHEY and CDR2 SVGAGI. V dropped 8 bases and J dropped 0; count of bases not matched to a gene: 1. The CDR3 length is 14 residues. As DNA, the CDR3 is TGTGCCAGCGGACAGGTCTCTGGGGCCAACGTCCTGACTTTC. This encodes CASGQVSGANVLTF.

This clone occurred a few times. The V and J genes are TRBV2 and TRBJ2-5, with TRBD2 as a possible D gene (7 bases). The DNA end is a closer match to TRBJ2-7, so the J assignment may be wrong. CDR1 SNHLY and CDR2 FYNNEI come from the germline V gene. This CDR3 has 15 residues. In nucleotides, the CDR3 is TGTGCCAGCAGTGAAAGTTTCGGGGGGCTGAACGAGCAGTACTTC. This codes for CASSESFGGLNEQYF.

The gene calls are TRBV6-4 and TRBJ1-1, with 7 bases that match TRBD1. CDR1 is MRHNA and CDR2 is SNTAGT in the germline V gene. This CDR3 is built from 14 residues. V shed 8 bases and J 4 bases; nucleotides not matched to a gene: 10. The CDR3 bases are TGTGCCAGCGCACCCCAGGGGGGAGGCACTGAAGCTTTCTTT. Encoded protein: CASAPQGGGTEAFF.

The CDR3 loop is CASSSGVNEKLFF. The CDR3 nucleotides read TGTGCCAGCAGCTCAGGGGTTAATGAAAAACTGTTTTTT. The chain carries TRBV5-6 and TRBJ1-4; the D gene is possibly TRBD1 (6 bases). The CDR3 consists of 13 residues. From germline, CDR1 is SGHDT and CDR2 YYEEEE. V lost 3 bases and J lost 4, with 7 bases in between.

The genes are TRBV4-2 and TRBJ1-5, with 11 positions matching TRBD1. J gave up 6 bases and V 0 bases, and 4 bases lay outside the gene matches. Germline V CDR1 and CDR2: LGHNA, YNFKEQ. The CDR3 is 16 amino acids. The CDR3 sequence is CASSQDWGQGGQPQHF. The CDR3 DNA sequence: TGTGCCAGCAGCCAAGATTGGGGACAGGGGGGTCAGCCCCAGCATTTT.

The chain links TRBV18 to TRBJ1-2; 9 bases map to TRBD1. In germline, CDR1 is KGHSH, CDR2 LQKENI. Trimming at V came to 4 bases and at J to 3 bases, leaving 3 bases not matched to a gene. This CDR3 has 14 residues. The CDR3 DNA reads TGTGCCAGCTCACGGGACAGGGAGGACTATGGCTACACCTTC. This gives the protein CASSRDREDYGYTF. The variable domain in full, with the rest retrieved from reference TRBV18 and TRBJ1-2, is NAGVMQNPRHLVRRRGQEARLRCSPMKGHSHVYWYRQLPEEGLKFMVYLQKENIIDESGMPKERFSAEFPKEGPSILRIQQVVRGDSAAYFCASSRDREDYGYTFGSGTRLTVV.

This clone was recorded only once. V and J are TRBV30 and TRBJ1-2, with 12 nucleotides matching TRBD1. CDR3 length equals 14 residues. Trimming removed 5 bases from V and 7 bases from J; junction bases left unmatched: 8. Germline CDR1 and CDR2: GTSNPN and SVGIG (reference sequence). CDR3 residues: CAWAGTGGRGGYTF. The CDR3 bases are TGTGCCTGGGCCGGGACAGGGGGCAGGGGTGGCTACACCTTC. Combining the CDR3 with reference TRBV30 and TRBJ1-2 gives the whole variable domain SQTIHQWPATLVQPVGSPLSLECTVEGTSNPNLYWYRQAAGRGLQLLFYSVGIGQISSEVPQNLSASRPQDRQFILSSKKLLLSDSGFYLCAWAGTGGRGGYTFGSGTRLTVV.

This clone was seen just once. V is TRBV30 and J is TRBJ1-1, with 7 bases fitting TRBD1. With 3 bases clipped from V and 6 bases from J, the junction kept 7 bases outside the gene matches. This CDR3 region has 13 residues. CDR1 GTSNPN and CDR2 SVGIG come from the germline V gene (reference sequence). The CDR3: CAWREGAGAEAFF. In DNA form, the CDR3 reads TGTGCCTGGAGGGAGGGGGCGGGTGCTGAAGCTTTCTTT.

The chain carries TRBV2 and TRBJ2-3; 10 nucleotides line up with TRBD2. Trimming at V came to 7 bases and at J to 5 bases, leaving 6 bases not matched to a gene. The CDR3 has 14 residues. Germline CDR1 SNHLY, CDR2 FYNNEI. The CDR3 DNA reads as TGTGCCAGCATGGAGCGGGGGGGCGGAGATACGCAGTATTTT. It encodes CASMERGGGDTQYF.

The chain has TRBV19 and TRBJ2-1; 9 positions match TRBD1. The length of the CDR3 is 15 residues. CDR1 and CDR2 from the germline V gene are LNHDA and SQIVND (reference sequence). Germline trimming cut 7 bases from V and 5 bases from J; bases unmatched to any gene: 9. The CDR3: CASIRGQGGDNEQFF. DNA for the CDR3: TGTGCCAGTATCCGGGGACAGGGTGGAGACAATGAGCAGTTCTTC.

The chain recombines TRBV6-4 with TRBJ2-3; 7 positions agree with TRBD1. CDR3 length: 15 amino acids. The V segment lost 4 bases and the J segment 0 bases; nucleotides outside the gene matches: 4. Germline CDR1 and CDR2: MRHNA and SNTAGT. The CDR3: CASSGGQASTDTQYF. In DNA, the CDR3 is TGTGCCAGCAGTGGAGGACAGGCTAGCACAGATACGCAGTATTTT.

V gene TRBV27 combines with J gene TRBJ1-5; tentatively, D is TRBD1 (5 bases). Trimming took off 5 bases at V and 3 bases at J, with 14 bases between the two ends. Per germline, CDR1 MNHEY and CDR2 SMNVEV (reference sequence). The CDR3 spans 15 residues. The CDR3 nucleotides are TGTGCCAGCAGTCCAAGTCCGGGACTCAATCAGCCCCAGCATTTT. Protein sequence: CASSPSPGLNQPQHF.

In its sample, this clone was seen once. The chain links TRBV5-1 to TRBJ2-5; 7 nucleotides agree with TRBD2. Germline V gene data show CDR1 as SGHRS and CDR2 as YFSETQ. V lost 6 bases, J lost 2 bases, and 10 bases stayed unmatched. CDR3 length: 15 residues. Here the CDR3 reads CASMAGESPQETQYF. In nucleotides, the CDR3 is TGCGCCAGCATGGCGGGGGAGTCTCCACAAGAGACCCAGTACTTC.

J is TRBJ2-7 and V is TRBV5-1; 8 bases line up with TRBD2. V was pared by 5 bases and J by 0 bases, with 4 bases of the junction left unmatched. This CDR3 has 14 amino acids. CDR1 SGHRS and CDR2 YFSETQ come from the germline V gene. Here the CDR3 DNA reads TGCGCCAGCAGGGCAGCGGGGGCCTCCTACGAGCAGTACTTC. As protein: CASRAAGASYEQYF. Full variable domain (remainder filled in from reference TRBV5-1 and TRBJ2-7): KAGVTQTPRYLIKTRGQQVTLSCSPISGHRSVSWYQQTPGQGLQFLFEYFSETQRNKGNFPGRFSGRQFSNSRSEMNVSTLELGDSALYLCASRAAGASYEQYFGPGTRLTVT.

The rearrangement joins TRBV7-9 to TRBJ2-1; D is perhaps TRBD2 (7 bases). The CDR3 covers 13 residues. The V gene's germline CDR1 is SEHNR and CDR2 FQNEAQ (reference sequence). The V end lost 5 bases, the J end lost 9 bases, and 14 bases lay between the germline ends. The CDR3 reads CASSLRGGSEQFF. The DNA for the CDR3 is TGTGCCAGCAGCCTTAGGGGGGGGAGTGAGCAGTTCTTC.

The V and J genes are TRBV9 and TRBJ2-5, with 8 bases that match TRBD2. There are 16 residues in the CDR3. The ends lost 2 bases at V and 5 bases at J; junction bases unmatched: 11. The germline CDR1 and CDR2 sequences are SGDLS and YYNGEE. CDR3 DNA sequence: TGTGCCAGCAGCGTCTCGGGGGGGCCAGGTAGTGAGACCCAGTACTTC. Translating it yields CASSVSGGPGSETQYF.

The chain uses TRBV7-2 and TRBJ1-1, with D perhaps matching TRBD1 (6 bases). The V end was cut by 0 bases, the J end by 5 bases, with 19 bases between. The CDR3 length is 17 residues. CDR1 is SGHTA, CDR2 FQGNSA, per germline. The CDR3 bases are TGTGCCAGCAGCTTAGCCAGGGGCAGGGGAGGGCGGACTGAAGCTTTCTTT. Translation: CASSLARGRGGRTEAFF.

The V and J genes are TRBV19 and TRBJ2-3, with TRBD1 matching 7 bases. CDR1 and CDR2 from the germline V gene are LNHDA and SQIVND (reference sequence). This CDR3 region has 16 residues. V was clipped by 5 bases and J by 2 bases; unmatched bases: 10. DNA of the CDR3: TGTGCCAGTAGTGTCTCCCGGGACAGTGACACAGATACGCAGTATTTT. This sequence encodes CASSVSRDSDTDTQYF.

The chain employs TRBV5-1 and TRBJ2-5; 12 positions match TRBD2. Germline values: CDR1 SGHRS, CDR2 YFSETQ. Trimming took 2 bases from V and 2 from J; bases not matched to a gene: 1. There are 15 residues in the CDR3. DNA of the CDR3: TGCGCCAGCAGCTTTCTAGCGGGGGGGCAAGAGACCCAGTACTTC. Translated: CASSFLAGGQETQYF. Supplemented by reference TRBV5-1 and TRBJ2-5, the full variable domain reads KAGVTQTPRYLIKTRGQQVTLSCSPISGHRSVSWYQQTPGQGLQFLFEYFSETQRNKGNFPGRFSGRQFSNSRSEMNVSTLELGDSALYLCASSFLAGGQETQYFGPGTRLLVL.

The DNA for the CDR3 is TGTGCCAGCAGCGGCTGGGACAGAGCCTACGAGCAGTACTTC. Its translation is CASSGWDRAYEQYF. V usage is TRBV14 and J usage is TRBJ2-7; the match to TRBD1 covers 7 bases. CDR1 is SGHDN and CDR2 is FVKESK in the germline V gene. The CDR3 has 14 amino acids. V dropped 5 bases and J dropped 2; count of bases not matched to a gene: 6. The full variable domain, with the rest looked up from reference TRBV14 and TRBJ2-7, is EAGVTQFPSHSVIEKGQTVTLRCDPISGHDNLYWYRRVMGKEIKFLLHFVKESKQDESGMPNNRFLAERTGGTYSTLKVQPAELEDSGVYFCASSGWDRAYEQYFGPGTRLTVT.